This TCR beta chain was captured by sequencing in a study of PD-L1 blockade in urothelial cancer. Assay: immunoSEQ multiplex PCR; the TCRdb copy retains only in-frame clones and omits some. The sample includes about 52,000 clones, roughly 80% seen only once; the top ten take 1% to 1.5%. This clone was found a few times. CDR3 length equals 12 residues. With V trimmed by 4 bases and J by 4 bases, 4 bases remained unmatched. CDR1 SQVTM and CDR2 ANQGSEA come from the germline V gene. Time point given: pretreatment peripheral blood. The sequence was collected from a man aged 50 or older with urothelial cancer. The chain has TRBV29-1 and TRBJ2-7, with TRBD2 matching 7 bases. The starting material was PBMCs, obtained around atezolizumab (anti-PD-L1) treatment. CDR3 DNA: TGCAGCGTTGCCGGGAGGAGGTACGAGCAGTACTTC. The encoded protein is CSVAGRRYEQYF.